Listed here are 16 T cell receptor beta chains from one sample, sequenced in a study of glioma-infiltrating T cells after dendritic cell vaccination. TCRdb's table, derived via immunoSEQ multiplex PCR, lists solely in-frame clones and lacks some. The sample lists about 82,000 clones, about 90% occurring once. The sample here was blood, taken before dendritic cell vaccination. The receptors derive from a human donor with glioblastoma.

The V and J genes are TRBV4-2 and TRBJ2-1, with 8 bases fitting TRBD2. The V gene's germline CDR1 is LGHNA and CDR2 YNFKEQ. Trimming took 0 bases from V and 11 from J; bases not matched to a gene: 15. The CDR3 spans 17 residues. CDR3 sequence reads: CASSQDWRGKREKKQFF. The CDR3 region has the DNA TGTGCCAGCAGCCAAGATTGGCGAGGAAAGCGGGAGAAGAAGCAGTTCTTC.

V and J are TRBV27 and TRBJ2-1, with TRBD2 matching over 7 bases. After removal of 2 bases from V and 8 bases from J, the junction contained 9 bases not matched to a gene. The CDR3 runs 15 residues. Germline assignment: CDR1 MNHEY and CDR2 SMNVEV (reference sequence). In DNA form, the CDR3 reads TGTGCCAGCAGTTTAGCGGGAGAGTTTATAGATGAGCAGTTCTTC. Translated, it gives CASSLAGEFIDEQFF.

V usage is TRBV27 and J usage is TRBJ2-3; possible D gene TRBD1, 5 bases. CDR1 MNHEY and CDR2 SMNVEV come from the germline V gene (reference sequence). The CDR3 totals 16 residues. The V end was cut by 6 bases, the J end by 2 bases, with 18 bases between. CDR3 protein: CASSTIRGPSTDTQYF. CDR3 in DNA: TGTGCCAGCAGCACCATTAGGGGCCCCTCCACAGATACGCAGTATTTT.

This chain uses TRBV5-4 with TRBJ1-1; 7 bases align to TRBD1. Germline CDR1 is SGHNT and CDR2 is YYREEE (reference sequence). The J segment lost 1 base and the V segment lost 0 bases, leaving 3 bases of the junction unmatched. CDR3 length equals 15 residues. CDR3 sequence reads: CASSLGGTANTEAFF. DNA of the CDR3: TGTGCCAGCAGCTTGGGAGGGACAGCGAACACTGAAGCTTTCTTT.

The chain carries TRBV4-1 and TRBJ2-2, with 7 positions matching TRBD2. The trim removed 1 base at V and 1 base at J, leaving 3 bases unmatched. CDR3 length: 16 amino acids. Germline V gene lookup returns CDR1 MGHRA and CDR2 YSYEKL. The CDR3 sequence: CASSQGASGNTGELFF. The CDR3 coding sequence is TGCGCCAGCAGCCAAGGTGCTAGCGGGAACACCGGGGAGCTGTTTTTT.

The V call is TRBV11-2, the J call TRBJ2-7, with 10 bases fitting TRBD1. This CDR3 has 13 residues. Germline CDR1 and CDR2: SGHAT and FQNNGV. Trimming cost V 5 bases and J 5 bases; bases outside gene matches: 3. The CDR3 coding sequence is TGTGCCAGCAGCCTAGGGACAGGGGACGAGCAGTACTTC. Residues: CASSLGTGDEQYF.

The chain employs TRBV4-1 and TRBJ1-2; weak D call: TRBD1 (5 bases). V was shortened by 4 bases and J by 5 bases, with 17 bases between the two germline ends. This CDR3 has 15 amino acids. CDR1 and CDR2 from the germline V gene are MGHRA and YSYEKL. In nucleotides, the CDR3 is TGCGCCAGCAGCCCTTCAGGGAAAGGTGATTATGGCTACACCTTC. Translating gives CASSPSGKGDYGYTF.

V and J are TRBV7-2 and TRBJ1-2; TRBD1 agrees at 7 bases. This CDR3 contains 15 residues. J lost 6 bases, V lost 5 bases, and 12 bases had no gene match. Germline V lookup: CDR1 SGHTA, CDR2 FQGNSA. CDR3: CASSTIRGYLDGYTF. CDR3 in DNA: TGTGCCAGCAGCACCATCAGGGGGTACTTGGATGGCTACACCTTC.

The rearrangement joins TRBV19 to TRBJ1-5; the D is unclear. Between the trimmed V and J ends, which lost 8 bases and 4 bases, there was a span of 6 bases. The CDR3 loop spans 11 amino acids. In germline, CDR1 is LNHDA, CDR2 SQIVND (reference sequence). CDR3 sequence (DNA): TGTGCCAGTGGGCCAAATCAGCCCCAGCATTTT. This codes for CASGPNQPQHF. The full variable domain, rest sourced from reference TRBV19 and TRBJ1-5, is DGGITQSPKYLFRKEGQNVTLSCEQNLNHDAMYWYRQDPGQGLRLIYYSQIVNDFQKGDIAEGYSVSREKKESFPLTVTSAQKNPTAFYLCASGPNQPQHFGDGTRLSIL.

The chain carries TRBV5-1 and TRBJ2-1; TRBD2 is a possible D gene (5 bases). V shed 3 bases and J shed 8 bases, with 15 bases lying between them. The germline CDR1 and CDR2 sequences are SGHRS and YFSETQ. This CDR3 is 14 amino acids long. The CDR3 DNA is TGCGCCAGCAGCTGGAACGGACTCCAGGATGAGCAGTTCTTC. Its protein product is CASSWNGLQDEQFF.

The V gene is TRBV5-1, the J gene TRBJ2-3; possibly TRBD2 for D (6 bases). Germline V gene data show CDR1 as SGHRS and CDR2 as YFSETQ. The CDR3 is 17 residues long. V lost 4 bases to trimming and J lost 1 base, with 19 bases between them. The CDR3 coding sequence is TGCGCCAGCAGCCCGGGCGGGGTTGCGGGCGGCACAGATACGCAGTATTTT. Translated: CASSPGGVAGGTDTQYF.

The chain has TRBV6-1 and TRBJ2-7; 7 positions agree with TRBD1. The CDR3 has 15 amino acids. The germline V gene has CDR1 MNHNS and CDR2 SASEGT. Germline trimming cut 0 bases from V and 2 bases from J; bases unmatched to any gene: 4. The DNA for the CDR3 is TGTGCCAGCAGTGAAGCGGGACAGATGACCTACGAGCAGTACTTC. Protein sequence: CASSEAGQMTYEQYF.

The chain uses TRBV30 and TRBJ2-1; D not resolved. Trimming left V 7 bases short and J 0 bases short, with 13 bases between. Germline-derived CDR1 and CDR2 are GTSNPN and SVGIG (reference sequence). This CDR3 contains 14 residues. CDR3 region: CAYSLLSSYNEQFF. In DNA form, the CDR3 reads TGTGCCTACTCACTTCTAAGCTCCTACAATGAGCAGTTCTTC.

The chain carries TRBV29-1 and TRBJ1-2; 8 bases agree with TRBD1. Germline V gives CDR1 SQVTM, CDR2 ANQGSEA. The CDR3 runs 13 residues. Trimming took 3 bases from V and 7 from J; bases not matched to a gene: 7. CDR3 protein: CSVDGSGGFGYTF. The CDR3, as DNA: TGCAGCGTTGATGGGTCAGGGGGCTTTGGCTACACCTTC.

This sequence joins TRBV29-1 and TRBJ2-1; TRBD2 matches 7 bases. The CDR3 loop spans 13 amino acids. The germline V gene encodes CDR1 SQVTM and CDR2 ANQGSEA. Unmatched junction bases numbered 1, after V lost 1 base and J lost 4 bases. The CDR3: CSVEAGGYNEQFF. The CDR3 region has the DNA TGCAGCGTTGAAGCGGGGGGATACAATGAGCAGTTCTTC.

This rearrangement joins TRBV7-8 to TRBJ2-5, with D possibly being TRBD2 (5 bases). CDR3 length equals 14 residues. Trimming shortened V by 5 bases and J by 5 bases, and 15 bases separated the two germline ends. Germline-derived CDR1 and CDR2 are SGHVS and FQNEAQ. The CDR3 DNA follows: TGTGCCAGCAGCCCCCGCTTCCGAGGGGAGACCCAGTACTTC. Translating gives CASSPRFRGETQYF.